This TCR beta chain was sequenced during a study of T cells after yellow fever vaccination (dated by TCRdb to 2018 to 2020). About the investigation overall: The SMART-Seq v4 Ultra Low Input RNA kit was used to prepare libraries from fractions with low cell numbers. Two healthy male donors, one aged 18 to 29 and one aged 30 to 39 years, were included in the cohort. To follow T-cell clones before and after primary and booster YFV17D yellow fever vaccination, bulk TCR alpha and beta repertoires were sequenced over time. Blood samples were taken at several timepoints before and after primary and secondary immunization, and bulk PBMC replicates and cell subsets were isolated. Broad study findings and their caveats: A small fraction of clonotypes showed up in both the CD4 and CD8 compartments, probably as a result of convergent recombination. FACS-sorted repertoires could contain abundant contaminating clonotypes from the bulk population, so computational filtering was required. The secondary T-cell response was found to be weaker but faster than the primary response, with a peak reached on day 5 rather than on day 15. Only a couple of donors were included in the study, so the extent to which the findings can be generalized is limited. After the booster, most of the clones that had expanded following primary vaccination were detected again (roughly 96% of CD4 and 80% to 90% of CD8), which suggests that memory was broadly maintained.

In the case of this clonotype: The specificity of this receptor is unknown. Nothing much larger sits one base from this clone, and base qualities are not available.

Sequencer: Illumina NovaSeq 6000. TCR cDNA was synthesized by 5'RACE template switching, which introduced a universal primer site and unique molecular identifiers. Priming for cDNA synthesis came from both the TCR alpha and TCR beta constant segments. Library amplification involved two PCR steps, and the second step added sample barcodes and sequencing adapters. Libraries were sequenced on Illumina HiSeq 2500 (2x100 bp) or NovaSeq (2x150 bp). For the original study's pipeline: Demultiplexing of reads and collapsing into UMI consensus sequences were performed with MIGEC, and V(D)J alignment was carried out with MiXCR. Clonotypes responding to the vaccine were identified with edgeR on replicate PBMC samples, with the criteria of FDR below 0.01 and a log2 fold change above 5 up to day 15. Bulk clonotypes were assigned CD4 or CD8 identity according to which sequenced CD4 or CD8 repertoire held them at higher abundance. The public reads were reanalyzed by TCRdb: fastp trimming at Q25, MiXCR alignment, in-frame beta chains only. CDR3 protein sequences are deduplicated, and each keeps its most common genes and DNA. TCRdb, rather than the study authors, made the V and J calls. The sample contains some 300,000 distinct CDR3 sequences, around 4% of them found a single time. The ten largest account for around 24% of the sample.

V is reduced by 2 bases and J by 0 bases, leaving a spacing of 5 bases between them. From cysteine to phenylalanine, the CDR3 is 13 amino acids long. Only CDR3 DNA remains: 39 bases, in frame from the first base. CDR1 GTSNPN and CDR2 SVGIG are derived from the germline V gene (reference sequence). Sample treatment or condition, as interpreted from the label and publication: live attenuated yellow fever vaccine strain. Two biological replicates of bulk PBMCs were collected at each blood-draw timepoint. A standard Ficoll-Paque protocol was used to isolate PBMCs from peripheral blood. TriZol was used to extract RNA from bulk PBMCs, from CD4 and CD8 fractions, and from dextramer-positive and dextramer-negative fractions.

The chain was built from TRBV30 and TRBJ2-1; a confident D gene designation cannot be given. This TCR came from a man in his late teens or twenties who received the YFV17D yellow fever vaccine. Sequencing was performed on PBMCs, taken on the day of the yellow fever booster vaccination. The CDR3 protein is CAWSPSSYNEQFF. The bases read TGTGCCTGGAGTCCAAGCTCCTACAATGAGCAGTTCTTC.